This entry features one T cell receptor beta chain sequence. As yet, its antigen is unknown. This record comes from a study of long-term antiretroviral therapy in people with HIV. This was the immunoSEQ v3.0 assay at survey level. The target of sequencing was about 35,000-50,000 T-cell genomes per sample. Sequencing used immunoSEQ multiplex PCR; TCRdb keeps in-frame clones, though not all of them. The table records about 21,000 clones, around 76% of them present only once. Study-wide results and limits: Repertoire dominance by clones expanded before ART was seen at all time points. Blood dating 2004 to 2017 may reflect older ART regimens. Investigators report no available data on ART adherence, viral resistance or therapy changes.

The CDR3 totals 11 residues. V lost 4 bases, J lost 11 bases, and 7 bases stayed unmatched. CDR1 is GTSNPN and CDR2 is SVGIG in the germline V gene (reference sequence). This receptor was obtained from a middle-aged woman with HIV. The sample was unsorted PBMCs, taken around 1.8 years before starting antiretroviral therapy. The chain couples TRBV30 to TRBJ2-5; TRBD1 agrees at 7 bases. The CDR3 is CAWTGGEVQYF. The CDR3, as DNA: TGTGCCTGGACAGGGGGAGAGGTGCAGTACTTC.